The following is a TCR beta chain sequence with its context. The antigen is undetermined. The data belong to a study of radiation and T cells in renal cell carcinoma. Study findings and constraints: Only small tumor regions of 0.85 to 1 g were sampled. Irradiated tumors held more dominant CDR3 motifs than control tumors. Compared with controls, irradiated tumors showed greater TCR clonality.

Germline V gives CDR1 SGHVS, CDR2 FNYEAQ. CDR3 length equals 14 residues. J lost 5 bases, V lost 0 bases, and 2 bases had no gene match. TCRdb keeps only in-frame clones here, not all; method: immunoSEQ multiplex PCR. The table records about 16,000 clones, about 53% of them present only once. Treatment noted: treatment-naive control, cytoreductive nephrectomy. Treatment-naive patients without radiation supplied the control tumors at nephrectomy. The receptor comes from a man aged 35-49 years with renal cell carcinoma. V gene TRBV7-6 combines with J gene TRBJ1-1; 8 bases agree with TRBD1. This sample comprised tumor tissue, obtained from a patient whose treatment was nephrectomy without radiotherapy. The CDR3 is CASSLADRDTEAFF. The CDR3 DNA reads TGTGCCAGCAGCTTAGCGGACAGGGATACTGAAGCTTTCTTT.